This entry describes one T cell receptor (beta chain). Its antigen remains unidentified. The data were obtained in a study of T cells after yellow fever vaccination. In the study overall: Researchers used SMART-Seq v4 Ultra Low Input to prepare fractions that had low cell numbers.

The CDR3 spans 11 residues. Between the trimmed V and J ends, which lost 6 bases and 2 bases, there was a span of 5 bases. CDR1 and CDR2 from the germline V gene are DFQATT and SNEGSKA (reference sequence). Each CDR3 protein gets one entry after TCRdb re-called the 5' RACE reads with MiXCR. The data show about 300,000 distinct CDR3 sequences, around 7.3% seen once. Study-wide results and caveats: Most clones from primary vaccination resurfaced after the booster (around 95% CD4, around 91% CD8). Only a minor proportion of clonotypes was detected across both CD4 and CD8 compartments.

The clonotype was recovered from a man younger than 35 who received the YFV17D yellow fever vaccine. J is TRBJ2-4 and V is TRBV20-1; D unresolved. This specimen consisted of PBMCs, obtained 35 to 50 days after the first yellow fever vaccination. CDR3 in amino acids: CSARTKNIQYF. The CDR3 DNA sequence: TGCAGTGCCAGAACCAAAAACATTCAGTACTTC.